Given below is one T cell receptor beta chain in context. The sample comes from a study of blood T cell repertoires in COVID-19. Across the whole study: Both acute and convalescent COVID-19 samples were obtained from the United States, Italy and Spain.

Trimming cost V 4 bases and J 5 bases; bases outside gene matches: 9. Germline V gene sequence: CDR1 PRHDT, CDR2 FYEKMQ (reference sequence). There are 16 residues in the CDR3. Authors' analysis steps: How many nucleated cells were present was estimated from reference gene primer amplification. TCRdb keeps only in-frame clones here, not all; method: immunoSEQ multiplex PCR. That table gives V, J and clone size, and the DNA gave D and trimming. Found here are about 310,000 clones, around nine tenths of them singletons; the top ten hold roughly 10%. Cohort 3 donors were reported recovered after two negative PCRs, clearance, or symptom resolution.

Sequenced material: PBMCs or T cells enriched from blood (not recorded which). This sequence was found in a woman aged 30 to 39 who had recovered from COVID-19. The V gene is TRBV13, the J gene TRBJ2-7; 12 bases are a match to TRBD2. The CDR3 nucleotides read TGTGCCAGCAGCTCTCGGACTAGCGGGAACACTGACGAGCAGTACTTC. Translation gives CASSSRTSGNTDEQYF.